This T cell receptor (beta chain) came from a study of cytomegalovirus exposure and HLA in healthy donors. Study-level background: Within an early data release were roughly 83 million unique TCRs drawn from HLA-typed donors. The study, taken as a whole, reports: A later analysis associated some 16,000 TCR beta sequences with HLA alleles at a 0.05 false discovery rate. High specificity and sensitivity for cytomegalovirus status were reported for the classifier.

Researchers ran the PCR with 60 Vbeta and 13 Jbeta primers. TCRdb's table, derived via immunoSEQ multiplex PCR, lists solely in-frame clones and lacks some. Of 150,000 to 200,000 clones listed, 75% are singletons. V was pared by 4 bases and J by 2 bases, with 17 bases of the junction left unmatched. CDR1 SGHDN and CDR2 FVKESK come from the germline V gene. The CDR3 is 19 amino acids. On this clone: Its antigen is not identified.

The material sequenced was PBMCs. The receptor was isolated from a woman in her forties or fifties in good health and CMV-seropositive. V is TRBV14 and J is TRBJ1-3; 7 bases agree with TRBD1. The CDR3 DNA is TGTGCCAGCAGCCTCCGGGACAGTCAATCTCTTCCACCTGGAAACACCATATATTTT. Translated, it gives CASSLRDSQSLPPGNTIYF.